The present T cell receptor (beta chain) was sequenced within a study of CD8 T cells in Susac syndrome. Bulk CD8+ and CD4+ cells came from magnetic negative isolation; CD8+ TEMRA by FACS. Random hexamers were used to reverse transcribe roughly 0.5 to 1 ug of RNA. The CDR3 of TCR beta was amplified by immunoSEQ multiplex PCR across 54 Vbeta and 13 Jbeta. TCRdb passed the immunoSEQ multiplex PCR reads through MiXCR, listing each CDR3 protein once. The sample holds 75,000 to 95,000 distinct CDR3 sequences; over 75% are singletons and the top ten take less than 0.55%. Germline V gives CDR1 MNHEY, CDR2 SMNVEV (reference sequence). The CDR3 sequence is 14 residues long. Deletions cut 6 bases from V and 5 bases from J, with 16 bases between.

Material: CD8+ T cells from PBMCs. The V call is TRBV27, the J call TRBJ2-5, with D tentatively TRBD2 (6 bases). The source is a human donor with multiple sclerosis. CDR3 sequence (DNA): TGTGCCAGCAGCGGGGGAGGAGGCCGGGAGACCCAGTACTTC. This gives the protein CASSGGGGRETQYF.